One and the same sample provided the 12 T cell receptor beta chains below, sequenced in a study of T-cell memory formation after mild COVID-19. TCRdb re-derived calls from the 5' RACE reads in MiXCR, one entry per CDR3 protein. The table includes roughly 370,000 distinct CDR3 sequences, 16% detected once. The sample was PBMCs or a T cell subset sorted from them (not recorded which). These TCRs come from a man aged 18 to 29 who had mild COVID-19 (a few samples of this study predate the infection). Cell type and time point are not known.

This chain uses TRBV6-4 with TRBJ2-3; TRBD2 matches 10 bases. Unmatched junction bases numbered 1, after V lost 3 bases and J lost 4 bases. This CDR3 is built from 14 residues. The germline V gene has CDR1 MRHNA and CDR2 SNTAGT. The CDR3 sequence: CASSESGGADTQYF. In DNA, the CDR3 is TGTGCCAGCAGTGAAAGCGGGGGGGCAGATACGCAGTATTTT.

The V gene is TRBV11-3, the J gene TRBJ2-2; 8 bases line up with TRBD1. V lost 5 bases, J lost 5 bases, and 10 bases stayed unmatched. Germline values: CDR1 SGHNT, CDR2 YENEEA. The CDR3 contains 16 residues. The CDR3 loop reads CASSLTTGAITGELFF. The DNA for the CDR3 is TGTGCCAGCAGCCTAACGACAGGGGCGATTACCGGGGAGCTGTTTTTT.

This clonotype was detected only a few times. This chain links TRBV14 with TRBJ2-2; D is uncertain. CDR1 and CDR2 from the germline V gene are SGHDN and FVKESK. V lost 0 bases, J lost 6 bases, and 14 bases lay in between. The length of the CDR3 is 16 residues. CDR3: CASSQDRIGWAGELFF. CDR3 DNA sequence: TGTGCCAGCAGCCAAGATCGTATTGGGTGGGCCGGGGAGCTGTTTTTT.

In its sample, this clonotype was seen many times. The rearrangement uses TRBV5-6 and TRBJ2-4; unclear D gene. Trimming shortened V by 2 bases and J by 0 bases, and 3 bases separated the two germline ends. This CDR3 contains 13 residues. Germline V gene sequence: CDR1 SGHDT, CDR2 YYEEEE. CDR3 sequence (DNA): TGTGCCAGCAGCTTACTAGCCAAAAACATTCAGTACTTC. Protein: CASSLLAKNIQYF.

The V gene is TRBV28, the J gene TRBJ2-7; 7 bases match TRBD2. V was pared by 8 bases and J by 2 bases, with 6 bases of the junction left unmatched. Germline V gene sequence: CDR1 MDHEN, CDR2 SYDVKM. The length of the CDR3 is 13 residues. The CDR3 DNA follows: TGTGCCAGCCAGAGCGGGGTGACCTACGAGCAGTACGTC. Translated: CASQSGVTYEQYV.

This clonotype was counted only a few times. The V and J genes are TRBV6-2 or TRBV6-3 and TRBJ2-7; 10 nucleotides align to TRBD2. The CDR3 covers 14 residues. Germline CDR1 and CDR2: MNHEY and SVGEGT. The V gene end was trimmed by 5 bases and the J gene end by 3 bases; junction bases not matched to a gene: 4. DNA for the CDR3: TGTGCCAGCAGTCTAGCGGGGGCCTACTACGAGCAGTACGTC. This gives the protein CASSLAGAYYEQYV.

This clonotype showed up just a few times. The CDR3 bases are TGCAGTGCTAGAGATCCCAGGGGAGTCGGCGAGCAGTACTTC. Amino acid sequence: CSARDPRGVGEQYF. The V gene is TRBV20-1, the J gene TRBJ2-7, with D possibly matching TRBD1 (6 bases). CDR1 is DFQATT, CDR2 SNEGSKA, per germline (reference sequence). Trimming cost V 0 bases and J 6 bases, with 15 bases left between them. The CDR3 has 14 amino acids.

The sample holds a few counts of this clonotype. The gene calls are TRBV28 and TRBJ2-5; 10 nucleotides match TRBD2. Unmatched junction bases numbered 5, after V lost 5 bases and J lost 5 bases. The germline V gene has CDR1 MDHEN and CDR2 SYDVKM. This CDR3 is built from 14 residues. The CDR3 nucleotides are TGTGCCAGCAGTAAAGCGGGGGGGCACGAGACCCAGTACTTC. This codes for CASSKAGGHETQYF.

This clonotype appeared a few times. The chain has TRBV5-1 and TRBJ2-2; a weak D match, TRBD2 (7 bases). The germline CDR1 and CDR2 sequences are SGHRS and YFSETQ. The CDR3 sequence is 16 residues long. V shed 6 bases and J shed 1 base, with 16 bases lying between them. CDR3 nucleotides: TGCGCCAGCAAGGATAGAGGGGGGGAGAACACCGGGGAGCTGTTTTTT. Protein sequence: CASKDRGGENTGELFF.

The chain is built from TRBV7-2 and TRBJ2-3; D gene uncertain. CDR3 length: 12 amino acids. The germline V gene has CDR1 SGHTA and CDR2 FQGNSA. The V and J ends lost 6 bases and 2 bases respectively, with 6 bases between them. The CDR3 DNA reads TGTGCCAGCAGGAGATTCACAGATACGCAGTATTTT. This sequence encodes CASRRFTDTQYF.

This clonotype was detected only a few times. The rearrangement joins TRBV9 to TRBJ2-2; D is unclear. The CDR3 is made up of 14 amino acids. V lost 3 bases and J 0 bases, leaving 6 bases between the germline ends. Germline V lookup: CDR1 SGDLS, CDR2 YYNGEE. The CDR3, as DNA: TGTGCCAGCAGCGCCCCCACGAACACCGGGGAGCTGTTTTTT. Residues: CASSAPTNTGELFF.

This clonotype was seen only a few times. The gene calls are TRBV28 and TRBJ2-5, with TRBD1 identical over 7 bases. This CDR3 contains 14 residues. Per germline, CDR1 MDHEN and CDR2 SYDVKM. V shed 6 bases and J 2 bases; nucleotides not matched to a gene: 6. The CDR3 spells CASRPGQRQETQYF. CDR3 sequence (DNA): TGTGCCAGCAGACCGGGACAGAGACAAGAGACCCAGTACTTC.